This T cell receptor (beta chain) comes out of a study of blood T cell repertoires in COVID-19. Deletions cut 1 base from V and 1 base from J, with 14 bases between. The CDR3 runs to 16 residues. The germline gives CDR1 SGHDT, CDR2 YYEEEE. The method was immunoSEQ multiplex PCR; TCRdb's version includes in-frame clones alone and lacks a portion of them. The data contain about 190,000 clones, 65% to 85% of them singletons. The sample consisted of PBMCs or T cells enriched from blood (not recorded which). V usage is TRBV5-6 and J usage is TRBJ2-5, with D perhaps TRBD2 (5 bases). The source is a woman aged 25 to 39 who had recovered from COVID-19. The CDR3 coding sequence is TGTGCCAGCAGCTTGCTGGGTGACTACCTCCAAGAGACCCAGTACTTC. Translated: CASSLLGDYLQETQYF.